This is a list of T cell receptor beta chains from one sample in a study of T cells after posttransplantation cyclophosphamide. Assay used: immunoSEQ multiplex PCR; TCRdb lists only in-frame clones, some missing. The sample holds roughly 5,400 clones, and no clone turns up only once. The input for sequencing was PBMCs, taken around 50 weeks after allogeneic stem cell transplant with posttransplant cyclophosphamide. The receptors shown here come from a male patient aged 60-70 years who received an allogeneic stem cell transplant from a related donor, was CMV-positive, and had acute GVHD only. The graft donor may be the source of some T cells. The CDR3 runs from the conserved cysteine through the conserved F or W. The order of the fields is clone size, D gene, J gene, V gene, CDR3 DNA, CDR3 protein. The D gene is left open where the match is weak. Rows may omit the clone size; those that give it use once, few, many or a size class.

many,NA,TRBJ1-1,TRBV19,TGTGCCAGTAGTATAATAGGCGGCCTCACTGAAGCTTTCTTT,CASSIIGGLTEAFF
many,NA,TRBJ2-2,TRBV7-9,TGTGCCAGCAGCTTAGTGTCGGGGGGCCTGAACACCGGGGAGCTGTTTTTT,CASSLVSGGLNTGELFF
medium-sized,NA,TRBJ2-5,TRBV5-1,TGCGCCAGCAGCTTGGTGCGGGAGACCCAGTACTTC,CASSLVRETQYF
many,NA,TRBJ2-2,TRBV6-4,TGTGCCAGCAGTTTGGATAGCGCCACCGGGGAGCTGTTTTTT,CASSLDSATGELFF
NA,TRBD2,TRBJ2-7,TRBV9,TGTGCCAGCAGCGTAGGGGGCTTAGCGGGGTTTTACGAGCAGTACTTC,CASSVGGLAGFYEQYF
many,TRBD2,TRBJ2-1,TRBV5-1,TGCGCCAGCAGCCCTGCGGGGGGGTCCTACAATGAGCAGTTCTTC,CASSPAGGSYNEQFF
many,TRBD1,TRBJ2-5,TRBV6-6,TGTGCCAGCAGTTATACCGGGACAGGGGTAGAGACCCAGTACTTC,CASSYTGTGVETQYF
many,NA,TRBJ1-2,TRBV28,TGTGCCAGCTTCCCTGGGGGCGGTGGCTATGGCTACACCTTC,CASFPGGGGYGYTF
NA,TRBD1,TRBJ2-5,TRBV7-7,TGTGCCAGCAGCCCGGGACAGGGGGCGGGAGAGACCCAGTACTTC,CASSPGQGAGETQYF
many,NA,TRBJ1-5,TRBV19,TGTGCCAGTAAAACATCCCTCGCGGGCGCGCGAAATCAGCCCCAGCATTTT,CASKTSLAGARNQPQHF
many,NA,TRBJ1-1,TRBV2,TGTGCCAGCAGTGAAACACAGTCCAACACTGAAGCTTTCTTT,CASSETQSNTEAFF
NA,NA,TRBJ2-5,TRBV27,TGTGCCAGCAGTTTAATGGGCACCCAAGAGACCCAGTACTTC,CASSLMGTQETQYF
many,TRBD1,TRBJ1-1,TRBV19,TGTGCCAGTAGTATTAGGACAGGGAAGAAGGGGACTGAAGCTTTCTTT,CASSIRTGKKGTEAFF
many,NA,TRBJ2-5,TRBV14,TGTGCCAGCAGCCAAGCCCGAACGGGACTGAAAGAGACCCAGTACTTC,CASSQARTGLKETQYF
many,NA,TRBJ1-5,TRBV6-1,TGTGCCAGCAGCCCAAGTAGGGGTAGCAATCAGCCCCAGCATTTT,CASSPSRGSNQPQHF
NA,TRBD2,TRBJ2-5,TRBV7-8,TGTGCCAGCAGCTTAGCGGGGGGGACTAATTCGGAGACCCAGTACTTC,CASSLAGGTNSETQYF
many,TRBD2,TRBJ2-3,TRBV4-3,TGCGCCAGCAGCCAAGTAAGTAGCGGGGGGAGCACAGATACGCAGTATTTT,CASSQVSSGGSTDTQYF
many,TRBD1,TRBJ1-1,TRBV2,TGTGCCAGCGAAAAAACGGACAGGGGCACTGAAGCTTTCTTT,CASEKTDRGTEAFF
many,TRBD2,TRBJ2-3,TRBV9,TGTGCCAGCAGCACACTAGCGGGGGGGCTTCAAGATACGCAGTATTTT,CASSTLAGGLQDTQYF
many,NA,TRBJ2-2,TRBV18,TGTGCCAGCTCCCCCGAGATGAACACCGGGGAGCTGTTTTTT,CASSPEMNTGELFF
many,NA,TRBJ2-1,TRBV12-1,TGTGCCAGCAGATCCACTCTAGCGGGAGTGAGTAATGAGCAGTTCTTC,CASRSTLAGVSNEQFF
many,NA,TRBJ1-2,TRBV5-1,TGCGCCAGCAGCGAACGTGAGAGCGGAGGCTACACCTTC,CASSERESGGYTF
many,TRBD1,TRBJ2-5,TRBV7-9,TGTGCCAGCAGCTCAACAGGGGGTACTTTCTGGACCCAGTACTTC,CASSSTGGTFWTQYF
many,NA,TRBJ2-7,TRBV11-2,TGTGCCAGCAGCTTAGCCTTACTGTCCTACGAGCAGTACTTC,CASSLALLSYEQYF